Included here is one T cell receptor (beta chain) sequence, with context. Its antigen remains unknown. Sample time point: 2014-2015 season, pre-vaccination. Sequencing of TCRB used Survey level resolution. Here immunoSEQ multiplex PCR was the method, and the copy in TCRdb shows in-frame clones only, minus some. Of over 8,000 clones in the sample, just under 80% were seen once. This CDR3 has 13 amino acids. The V end was cut by 4 bases, the J end by 3 bases, with 12 bases between. CDR1 and CDR2 (germline): SQVTM, ANQGSEA. This entry comes from a study of follicular helper T cells after annual influenza vaccination. Findings and limits, study-wide: ICOS+CD38+ cTfh clonality tracked population frequency, and its change tracked circulating plasmablast change.

The input for sequencing was CXCR5+ CD38- circulating T follicular helper cells from blood, taken on the day of influenza vaccination. Described subset: circulating Tfh, non-naive CD4+CXCR5+PD-1+ (ICOS+CD38+ or ICOS-CD38-). This TCR derives from an adult who received the influenza vaccine. The chain combines TRBV29-1 with TRBJ2-5; D possibly corresponds to TRBD2 (5 bases). The CDR3 DNA reads TGCAGCGTTGCGGGCCGGGGTGAAGAGACCCAGTACTTC. This gives the protein CSVAGRGEETQYF.